These 31 T cell receptor beta chains were sequenced from one sample in a study of blood T cell repertoires in COVID-19. TCRdb's copy holds only in-frame clones and misses some; the assay was immunoSEQ multiplex PCR. In the table there are about 140,000 clones, about 91% of which are singletons. The sample taken for sequencing was peripheral blood. All receptors come from a woman in her sixties or seventies with acute or convalescent COVID-19.

This clone showed up just once. CDR3 residues: CASSLSQWQPGETQYF. As DNA, the CDR3 is TGTGCCAGCAGCTTATCCCAGTGGCAGCCGGGGGAGACCCAGTACTTC. The rearrangement joins TRBV5-4 to TRBJ2-5, with D maybe TRBD2 (5 bases). The CDR3 spans 16 residues. Trimming cost V 2 bases and J 5 bases, with 19 bases left between them. Germline values: CDR1 SGHNT, CDR2 YYREEE (reference sequence).

This clone was seen a single time. The chain employs TRBV15 and TRBJ1-6, with D possibly TRBD1 on 5 matching bases. V shed 0 bases and J shed 10 bases, with 25 bases lying between them. The germline CDR1 and CDR2 sequences are LNHNV and YYDKDF (reference sequence). The CDR3 length is 19 residues. The CDR3 DNA sequence: TGTGCCACCAGCAGAGATCTGCGTAAGGGGAACGGGTTAGAGTCACCCCTCCACTTT. Translation gives CATSRDLRKGNGLESPLHF.

The rearrangement joins TRBV5-1 to TRBJ1-4; the match to TRBD1 covers 10 bases. Trimming cost V 4 bases and J 0 bases; bases outside gene matches: 3. CDR1 and CDR2 from the germline V gene are SGHRS and YFSETQ. This CDR3 has 16 amino acids. The CDR3 DNA reads as TGCGCCAGCAGCCCCGGGACAGGGGCAACTAATGAAAAACTGTTTTTT. Residues: CASSPGTGATNEKLFF.

V is TRBV21-1 and J is TRBJ1-1; the D segment call TRBD1 is taken from the table without a DNA check. TRBV21-1 is deemed a pseudogene. This CDR3 contains 16 residues. CDR3 DNA: TGTGCCAGCAGCAAAGTATCCAGAATCGAGAACACTGAAGCTTTCTTT. Translated, it gives CASSKVSRIENTEAFF.

The J gene is TRBJ1-2, the V gene TRBV4-3; the match to TRBD1 covers 8 bases. The CDR3 totals 13 residues. Germline V gene lookup returns CDR1 LGHNA and CDR2 YSLEER. With V trimmed by 4 bases and J by 5 bases, 3 bases remained unmatched. CDR3: CASSPTGDYGYTF. The CDR3 DNA follows: TGCGCCAGCAGCCCGACAGGGGATTATGGCTACACCTTC.

This chain links TRBV19 with TRBJ2-7, with 9 bases that match TRBD1. Trimming took 7 bases from V and 2 from J; bases not matched to a gene: 6. The CDR3 contains 14 residues. Germline V gene lookup returns CDR1 LNHDA and CDR2 SQIVND (reference sequence). The CDR3 bases are TGTGCCAGTACCCCGGGACAGGGTGCCTACGAGCAGTACTTC. The encoded protein is CASTPGQGAYEQYF. Drawing the rest from reference TRBV19 and TRBJ2-7, the complete variable domain is DGGITQSPKYLFRKEGQNVTLSCEQNLNHDAMYWYRQDPGQGLRLIYYSQIVNDFQKGDIAEGYSVSREKKESFPLTVTSAQKNPTAFYLCASTPGQGAYEQYFGPGTRLTVT.

In its sample, this clone was seen a few times. V usage is TRBV12-3 or TRBV12-4 and J usage is TRBJ1-1, with 12 bases matching TRBD1. V lost 5 bases, J lost 9 bases, and 4 bases stayed unmatched. The CDR3 is 13 residues long. Here the CDR3 DNA reads TGTGCCAGCAGTCCGGGACAGGGGGCGAAAGCTTTCTTT. Its protein product is CASSPGQGAKAFF.

The chain links TRBV7-9 to TRBJ1-5; possible D gene TRBD1, 5 bases. CDR1 and CDR2 from the germline V gene are SEHNR and FQNEAQ (reference sequence). CDR3 length: 14 residues. Trimming took off 5 bases at V and 4 bases at J, with 12 bases between the two ends. CDR3: CASSLGGGNQPQHF. The CDR3 DNA sequence: TGTGCCAGCAGCCTGGGCGGGGGGAATCAGCCCCAGCATTTT.

A single count supports this clone. V gene TRBV7-3 combines with J gene TRBJ2-3, with 8 bases fitting TRBD1. There are 14 residues in the CDR3. V lost 5 bases and J lost 5; bases outside the gene matches: 6. In germline, CDR1 is SGHTA, CDR2 FQGTGA. CDR3 sequence (DNA): TGTGCCAGCAGCACTCAGGGGGCGGGAGATACGCAGTATTTT. It translates to CASSTQGAGDTQYF. Using reference TRBV7-3 and TRBJ2-3 for the parts outside the CDR3, the full variable domain is GAGVSQTPSNKVTEKGKYVELRCDPISGHTALYWYRQSLGQGPEFLIYFQGTGAADDSGLPNDRFFAVRPEGSVSTLKIQRTERGDSAVYLCASSTQGAGDTQYFGPGTRLTVL.

The chain links TRBV5-1 to TRBJ1-5, with D perhaps matching TRBD1 (5 bases). Deletions cut 3 bases from V and 4 bases from J, with 8 bases between. Germline-derived CDR1 and CDR2 are SGHRS and YFSETQ. The CDR3 has 13 amino acids. The CDR3 sequence is CASSWDLNQPQHF. CDR3 bases: TGCGCCAGCAGCTGGGACTTAAATCAGCCCCAGCATTTT.

This clone has just one count. The rearrangement links TRBV7-2 to TRBJ1-2; maybe TRBD1 (6 bases). Trimming stripped 5 bases from V and 8 bases from J, with 18 bases between. Germline assignment: CDR1 SGHTA and CDR2 FQGNSA. The CDR3 extends over 14 amino acids. The CDR3 protein is CASSLGAGGEGYTF. CDR3 coding DNA: TGTGCCAGCAGCCTTGGTGCGGGGGGCGAGGGCTACACCTTC.

The chain employs TRBV29-1 and TRBJ1-1, with TRBD1 as a possible D gene (6 bases). The V end lost 6 bases, the J end lost 3 bases, and 8 bases lay between the germline ends. Germline CDR1 reads SQVTM; CDR2 reads ANQGSEA. The CDR3 is made up of 11 amino acids. The CDR3 nucleotides are TGCAGCGTCGCAGGGGACACTGAAGCTTTCTTT. It specifies CSVAGDTEAFF.

V is TRBV9 and J is TRBJ1-6; 7 nucleotides agree with TRBD1. J lost 7 bases, V lost 5 bases, and 9 bases had no gene match. The germline CDR1 and CDR2 sequences are SGDLS and YYNGEE. This CDR3 is built from 15 residues. The CDR3 reads CASRETGTVNSPLHF. The CDR3, as DNA: TGTGCCAGCAGGGAAACCGGGACAGTCAATTCACCCCTCCACTTT.

The chain recombines TRBV7-3 with TRBJ1-1, with D possibly matching TRBD1 (6 bases). This CDR3 has 13 residues. CDR1 SGHTA and CDR2 FQGTGA come from the germline V gene. The ends were cut back, 4 bases at V and 9 bases at J, with 15 bases in the middle. The CDR3 bases are TGTGCCAGCAGCTCTTTAGACAGGCCCCAAGCTTTCTTT. It codes for CASSSLDRPQAFF.

This rearrangement joins TRBV2 to TRBJ2-2; tentative D call: TRBD2 (6 bases). CDR3 length equals 13 residues. The germline V and J ends were trimmed by 4 bases and 7 bases, with 10 bases remaining between them. Germline V lookup: CDR1 SNHLY, CDR2 FYNNEI. CDR3 bases: TGTGCCAGCAGTGGGCGGGGAAACGGGGAGCTGTTTTTT. Protein sequence: CASSGRGNGELFF. The full variable domain, its missing parts supplied by reference TRBV2 and TRBJ2-2, is EPEVTQTPSHQVTQMGQEVILRCVPISNHLYFYWYRQILGQKVEFLVSFYNNEISEKSEIFDDQFSVERPDGSNFTLKIRSTKLEDSAMYFCASSGRGNGELFFGEGSRLTVL.

The rearrangement uses TRBV7-9 and TRBJ2-3; 7 positions match TRBD1. The CDR3 extends over 16 amino acids. Germline values: CDR1 SEHNR, CDR2 FQNEAQ (reference sequence). V lost 1 base to trimming and J lost 4 bases; unmatched junction nucleotides: 8. The CDR3 sequence is CASSLGRQGVADTQYF. Here the CDR3 DNA reads TGTGCCAGCAGCTTAGGGAGGCAGGGGGTCGCAGATACGCAGTATTTT.

A few counts support this clone. This sequence joins TRBV6-5 and TRBJ1-1, with a tentative D call TRBD1 (6 bases). Germline assignment: CDR1 MNHEY and CDR2 SVGAGI. This CDR3 region has 15 residues. Trimming left V 0 bases short and J 0 bases short, with 8 bases between. The CDR3 here is CASSYSNRVNTEAFF. The CDR3 DNA reads as TGTGCCAGCAGTTACTCGAACAGGGTGAACACTGAAGCTTTCTTT.

Comments on this clone: At one of its ends the junction is not consistent with the germline gene, which may arise from a read error. V and J are TRBV7-7 and TRBJ2-5, with 9 bases aligning to TRBD2. Germline lookup yields CDR1 SSHAT and CDR2 FNYEAQ (reference sequence). The CDR3 totals 16 residues. The CDR3: CASSLLGLAGTETQYF. In DNA form, the CDR3 reads TGTGCTAGCAGCTTACTCGGCCTAGCGGGGACAGAGACCCAGTACTTC.

The rearrangement uses TRBV14 and TRBJ1-2, with TRBD1 identical over 7 bases. V trimming: 4 bases; J trimming: 3 bases; junction bases outside the gene matches: 5. From germline, CDR1 is SGHDN and CDR2 FVKESK. This CDR3 spans 14 amino acids. CDR3: CASSPVGGHYGYTF. CDR3 nucleotides: TGTGCCAGCAGCCCGGTAGGGGGCCACTATGGCTACACCTTC.

This clone was picked up a small number of times. The chain couples TRBV18 to TRBJ2-7; D is perhaps TRBD1 (6 bases). Between the trimmed V and J ends, which lost 3 bases and 4 bases, there was a span of 10 bases. Germline V gene data show CDR1 as KGHSH and CDR2 as LQKENI. The CDR3 loop spans 13 amino acids. The CDR3 sequence is CASSPDRSYEQYF. As DNA, the CDR3 is TGTGCCAGCTCACCCGACAGGTCATACGAGCAGTACTTC.

The chain uses TRBV5-1 and TRBJ2-5; 10 bases are a match to TRBD1. The CDR3 spans 17 residues. Per the germline V gene, CDR1 is SGHRS and CDR2 is YFSETQ. Trimming cost V 0 bases and J 5 bases; bases outside gene matches: 10. DNA of the CDR3: TGCGCCAGCAGCTTGGGGAGTCTGACAGGGGGCTTCGAGACCCAGTACTTC. Amino acid sequence: CASSLGSLTGGFETQYF.

This clone was seen a few times. The rearrangement uses TRBV7-3 and TRBJ1-6; D is perhaps TRBD1 (6 bases). This CDR3 contains 15 residues. V lost 5 bases and J lost 7, with 15 bases in between. Germline loops: CDR1 SGHTA, CDR2 FQGTGA. CDR3 region: CASSQQQGTNSPLHF. CDR3 DNA: TGTGCCAGCAGCCAACAACAGGGAACCAATTCACCCCTCCACTTT.

The J gene is TRBJ1-2, the V gene TRBV4-1, with D unresolved. This CDR3 spans 14 amino acids. Germline CDR1 is MGHRA and CDR2 is YSYEKL. Trimming took 3 bases from V and 2 from J, leaving 10 bases between them. As DNA, the CDR3 is TGCGCCAGCAGCCATCCCGGGAAAAACTATGGCTACACCTTC. This translates into CASSHPGKNYGYTF.

The CDR3 nucleotides read TGTGCCAGCAGTTCCCAGACAGGGGGGGCGGAAAAACTGTTTTTT. This encodes CASSSQTGGAEKLFF. The J gene is TRBJ1-4, the V gene TRBV6-5, with 9 nucleotides matching TRBD1. Germline trimming cut 4 bases from V and 8 bases from J; bases unmatched to any gene: 8. The CDR3 has 15 residues. Germline CDR1 reads MNHEY; CDR2 reads SVGAGI.

This chain links TRBV6-5 with TRBJ1-2, with a weak D call TRBD1 (5 bases). The germline V gene encodes CDR1 MNHEY and CDR2 SVGAGI. The CDR3 spans 13 residues. V lost 8 bases, J lost 7 bases, and 17 bases lay in between. CDR3 sequence (DNA): TGTGCCAGCCTTATACGGGGGTCGGTTGGCTACACCTTC. It encodes CASLIRGSVGYTF.

The V gene is TRBV27, the J gene TRBJ1-2, with a possible D match to TRBD1 (6 bases). Trimming removed 2 bases at V and 4 bases at J, with 8 bases between. The germline V gene encodes CDR1 MNHEY and CDR2 SMNVEV (reference sequence). CDR3 length: 13 residues. Here the CDR3 DNA reads TGTGCCAGCAGTTTAGCGGACAGCTATGGCTACACCTTC. Translating gives CASSLADSYGYTF.

The V gene is TRBV4-3, the J gene TRBJ1-5, with TRBD1 matching 7 bases. The CDR3 is made up of 17 amino acids. V lost 0 bases and J lost 7; bases outside the gene matches: 12. Germline loops: CDR1 LGHNA, CDR2 YSLEER. CDR3 protein: CASSQDRLTGSWQPQHF. CDR3 coding DNA: TGCGCCAGCAGCCAAGATCGCTTGACAGGGTCGTGGCAGCCCCAGCATTTT.

This chain joins TRBV28 and TRBJ1-6; weak D call: TRBD1 (6 bases). V was pared by 2 bases and J by 10 bases, with 12 bases between. The germline CDR1 and CDR2 sequences are MDHEN and SYDVKM. CDR3 length: 14 residues. The CDR3 here is CASSLHRADSPLHF. The CDR3 region has the DNA TGTGCCAGCAGTTTACACAGGGCCGACTCACCCCTCCACTTT.

To note about this clone: The junction shows a germline mismatch at one end, possibly a read error. The gene calls are TRBV29-1 and TRBJ1-4, with D perhaps matching TRBD1 (5 bases). The CDR3 runs to 13 residues. Germline V gene lookup returns CDR1 SQVTM and CDR2 ANQGSEA. CDR3 protein: CSVGAGTSEKLFF. Here the CDR3 DNA reads TGCAGCGTTGGCGCAGGGACTAGTGAAAAACTGTTTTTT.

As concerns this clone: Different DNA sequences within this sample yield the same CDR3. The chain couples TRBV6-2 or TRBV6-3 to TRBJ1-1; D uncertain. This CDR3 comprises 12 residues. V was trimmed by 4 bases and J by 0 bases, leaving 3 bases between them. Germline-derived CDR1 and CDR2 are MNHEY and SVGEGT. CDR3 sequence: CASSLMNTEAFF. CDR3 in DNA: TGTGCCAGCAGTTTAATGAACACTGAAGCTTTCTTT.

J is TRBJ1-2 and V is TRBV6-1; D remains unclear. This CDR3 has 15 amino acids. Germline lookup yields CDR1 MNHNS and CDR2 SASEGT. V lost 0 bases to trimming and J lost 5 bases, with 13 bases between them. CDR3 sequence: CASSEALTGKYGYTF. Written as DNA, the CDR3 is TGTGCCAGCAGTGAAGCGCTGACTGGTAAATATGGCTACACCTTC.